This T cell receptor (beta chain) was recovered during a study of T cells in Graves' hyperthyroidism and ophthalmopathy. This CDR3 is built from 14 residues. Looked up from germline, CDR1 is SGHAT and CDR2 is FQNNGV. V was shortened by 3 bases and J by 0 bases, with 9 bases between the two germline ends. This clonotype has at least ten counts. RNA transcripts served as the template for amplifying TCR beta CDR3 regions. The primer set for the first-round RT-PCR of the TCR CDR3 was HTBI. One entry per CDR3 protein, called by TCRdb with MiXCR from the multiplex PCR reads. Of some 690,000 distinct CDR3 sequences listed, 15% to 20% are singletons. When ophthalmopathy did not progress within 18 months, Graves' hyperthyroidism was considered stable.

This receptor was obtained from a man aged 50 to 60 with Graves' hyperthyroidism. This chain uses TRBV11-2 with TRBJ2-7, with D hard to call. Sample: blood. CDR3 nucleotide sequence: TGTGCCAGCAGCTTGGGTTTCAGCTCCTACGAGCAGTACTTC. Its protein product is CASSLGFSSYEQYF.